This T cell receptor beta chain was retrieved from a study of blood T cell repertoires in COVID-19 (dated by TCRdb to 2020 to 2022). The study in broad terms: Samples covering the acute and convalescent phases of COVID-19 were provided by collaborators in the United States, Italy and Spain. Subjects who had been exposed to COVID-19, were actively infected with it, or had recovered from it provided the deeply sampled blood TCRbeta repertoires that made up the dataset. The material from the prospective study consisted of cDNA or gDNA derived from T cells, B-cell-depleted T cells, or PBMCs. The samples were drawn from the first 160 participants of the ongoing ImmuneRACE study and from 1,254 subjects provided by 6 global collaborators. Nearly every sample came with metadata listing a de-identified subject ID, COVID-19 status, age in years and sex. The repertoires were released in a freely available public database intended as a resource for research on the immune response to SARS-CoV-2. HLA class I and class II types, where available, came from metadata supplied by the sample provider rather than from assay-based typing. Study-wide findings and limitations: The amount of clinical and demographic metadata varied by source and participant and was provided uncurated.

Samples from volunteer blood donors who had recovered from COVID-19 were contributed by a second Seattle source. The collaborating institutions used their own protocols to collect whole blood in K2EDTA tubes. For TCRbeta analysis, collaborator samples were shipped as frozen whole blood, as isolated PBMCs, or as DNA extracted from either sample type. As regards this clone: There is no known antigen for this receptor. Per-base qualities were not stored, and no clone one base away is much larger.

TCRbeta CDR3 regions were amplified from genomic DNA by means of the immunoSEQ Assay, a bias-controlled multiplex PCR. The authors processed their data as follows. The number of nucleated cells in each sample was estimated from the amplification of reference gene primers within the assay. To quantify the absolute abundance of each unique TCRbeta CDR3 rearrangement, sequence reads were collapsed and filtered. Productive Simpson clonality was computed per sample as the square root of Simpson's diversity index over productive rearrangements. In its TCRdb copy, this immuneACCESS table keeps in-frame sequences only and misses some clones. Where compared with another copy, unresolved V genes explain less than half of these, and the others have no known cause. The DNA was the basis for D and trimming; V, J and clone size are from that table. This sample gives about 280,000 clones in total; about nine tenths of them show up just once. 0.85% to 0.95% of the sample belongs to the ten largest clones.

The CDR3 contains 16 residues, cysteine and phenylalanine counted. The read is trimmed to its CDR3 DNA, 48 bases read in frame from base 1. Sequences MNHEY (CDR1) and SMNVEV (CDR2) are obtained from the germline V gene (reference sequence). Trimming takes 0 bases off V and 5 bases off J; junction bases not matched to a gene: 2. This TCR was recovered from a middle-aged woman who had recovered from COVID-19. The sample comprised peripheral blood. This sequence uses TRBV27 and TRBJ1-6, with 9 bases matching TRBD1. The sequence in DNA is TGTGCCAGCAGTTTATCTGGGACAGGGAATAATTCACCCCTCCACTTT. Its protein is CASSLSGTGNNSPLHF.